These T cell receptor beta chains were read from a single sample in a study of T cell responses to AZD1222 COVID-19 vaccine. This table comes from immunoSEQ multiplex PCR, and its TCRdb copy is limited to in-frame clones, with some not included. The sample gives about 94,000 clones, approximately 91% of which show up once; more than 10% is in the top ten. The sample was peripheral blood, taken on day 0 of AZD1222 vaccination. Every receptor here comes from an adult in good health. The CDR3 runs from the conserved cysteine through the conserved F or W. Each record gives: J gene, CDR3 length, V gene, D gene, clone size, CDR3 protein, CDR3 DNA. D genes are given only for firm matches. For some rows the clone size is stated as once, few or many, or as a class when expanded; others skip it.

j_gene: TRBJ2-2
len: 14
v_gene: TRBV9
d_gene: -
abundance: few
CDR3aa: CASSVGTRDGELFF
CDR3nt: TGTGCCAGCAGTGTCGGGACACGGGATGGGGAGCTGTTTTTT

j_gene: TRBJ1-5
len: 13
v_gene: TRBV7-2
d_gene: -
abundance: -
CDR3aa: CASSLPGYQPQHF
CDR3nt: TGTGCCAGCAGCTTACCTGGGTATCAGCCCCAGCATTTT

j_gene: TRBJ1-5
len: 13
v_gene: TRBV3-1/TRBV3-2
d_gene: -
abundance: -
CDR3aa: CASSPGQHQPQHF
CDR3nt: TGTGCCAGCAGCCCCGGACAGCATCAGCCCCAGCATTTT

j_gene: TRBJ2-7
len: 15
v_gene: TRBV30
d_gene: -
abundance: -
CDR3aa: CAWIFPGLGSYEQYF
CDR3nt: TGTGCCTGGATTTTCCCCGGTTTGGGCTCCTACGAGCAGTACTTC

j_gene: TRBJ1-2
len: 12
v_gene: TRBV5-4
d_gene: TRBD1
abundance: -
CDR3aa: CASSLDRGGYTF
CDR3nt: TGTGCCAGCAGCTTGGACAGGGGAGGCTACACCTTC

j_gene: TRBJ2-7
len: 16
v_gene: TRBV5-1
d_gene: -
abundance: -
CDR3aa: CASSLVGATDIHEQYF
CDR3nt: TGCGCCAGCAGCTTGGTGGGGGCAACGGACATCCACGAGCAGTACTTC

j_gene: TRBJ2-5
len: 15
v_gene: TRBV19
d_gene: TRBD2
abundance: -
CDR3aa: CASSQNLWEGETQYF
CDR3nt: TGTGCCAGTAGCCAGAATCTTTGGGAGGGGGAGACCCAGTACTTC

j_gene: TRBJ1-1
len: 13
v_gene: TRBV28
d_gene: -
abundance: -
CDR3aa: CASSLKANTEAFF
CDR3nt: TGTGCCAGCAGTTTAAAGGCTAACACTGAAGCTTTCTTT

j_gene: TRBJ2-7
len: 17
v_gene: TRBV28
d_gene: TRBD2
abundance: -
CDR3aa: CASGLNSGLAGVGEQYF
CDR3nt: TGTGCCAGCGGCTTAAACTCGGGACTAGCGGGGGTGGGTGAGCAGTACTTC

j_gene: TRBJ2-2
len: 17
v_gene: TRBV5-4
d_gene: -
abundance: -
CDR3aa: CASRQAGPNSNTGELFF
CDR3nt: TGTGCCAGCAGACAAGCCGGACCTAACTCGAACACCGGGGAGCTGTTTTTT

j_gene: TRBJ1-6
len: 13
v_gene: TRBV6-5
d_gene: -
abundance: -
CDR3aa: CASSPDFNSPLHF
CDR3nt: TGTGCCAGCAGTCCAGATTTTAATTCACCCCTCCACTTT

j_gene: TRBJ2-3
len: 17
v_gene: TRBV3-1/TRBV3-2
d_gene: TRBD1
abundance: -
CDR3aa: CASSQLSGAGGTGTQYF
CDR3nt: TGTGCCAGCAGCCAGCTTAGCGGAGCGGGCGGGACAGGTACGCAGTATTTT

j_gene: TRBJ1-3
len: 21
v_gene: TRBV6-2/TRBV6-3
d_gene: TRBD1
abundance: few
CDR3aa: CASSYLGQAGEGNNPGNTIYF
CDR3nt: TGTGCCAGCAGTTACCTTGGACAGGCCGGTGAGGGGAATAATCCTGGAAACACCATATATTTT

j_gene: TRBJ2-7
len: 15
v_gene: TRBV19
d_gene: -
abundance: -
CDR3aa: CASSMGLSYSYEQYF
CDR3nt: TGTGCCAGTAGTATGGGACTTTCGTACTCCTACGAGCAGTACTTC

j_gene: TRBJ1-4
len: 14
v_gene: TRBV30
d_gene: -
abundance: -
CDR3aa: CACEGGATNEKLFF
CDR3nt: TGTGCCTGCGAGGGGGGTGCAACTAATGAAAAACTGTTTTTT

j_gene: TRBJ2-1
len: 16
v_gene: TRBV3-1/TRBV3-2
d_gene: TRBD2
abundance: -
CDR3aa: CASSPSGTLAGGQGFF
CDR3nt: TGTGCCAGCAGCCCCTCGGGTACACTAGCGGGGGGACAGGGGTTCTTC

j_gene: TRBJ2-1
len: 14
v_gene: TRBV24-1
d_gene: TRBD1
abundance: -
CDR3aa: CATSRTGSYNEQFF
CDR3nt: TGTGCCACCAGTCGGACAGGGTCCTACAATGAGCAGTTCTTC

j_gene: TRBJ2-7
len: 14
v_gene: TRBV28
d_gene: -
abundance: -
CDR3aa: CASSSPGQSYEQYF
CDR3nt: TGTGCCAGCAGTAGCCCAGGACAGTCCTACGAGCAGTACTTC

j_gene: TRBJ2-6
len: 15
v_gene: TRBV5-4
d_gene: -
abundance: once
CDR3aa: CASRQDPSGANVLTF
CDR3nt: TGTGCCAGCAGGCAAGACCCTTCTGGGGCCAACGTCCTGACTTTC

j_gene: TRBJ1-5
len: 13
v_gene: TRBV6-5
d_gene: -
abundance: -
CDR3aa: CASRDSPNQPQHF
CDR3nt: TGTGCCAGCAGGGACAGCCCCAATCAGCCCCAGCATTTT

j_gene: TRBJ1-3
len: 16
v_gene: TRBV28
d_gene: TRBD1
abundance: -
CDR3aa: CASSPGQGAEGNTIYF
CDR3nt: TGTGCCAGCAGCCCGGGACAGGGGGCGGAAGGAAACACCATATATTTT

j_gene: TRBJ1-5
len: 14
v_gene: TRBV5-1
d_gene: -
abundance: -
CDR3aa: CASNPPQGNQPQHF
CDR3nt: TGCGCCAGCAACCCACCACAGGGTAATCAGCCCCAGCATTTT

j_gene: TRBJ2-1
len: 13
v_gene: TRBV12-3/TRBV12-4
d_gene: -
abundance: -
CDR3aa: CASNPSGVNEQFF
CDR3nt: TGTGCCAGCAACCCCTCGGGGGTCAATGAGCAGTTCTTC

j_gene: TRBJ1-6
len: 16
v_gene: TRBV5-1
d_gene: -
abundance: -
CDR3aa: CASSLAQSSYNSPLHF
CDR3nt: TGCGCCAGCAGCTTGGCCCAGAGCTCCTATAATTCACCCCTCCACTTT

j_gene: TRBJ2-3
len: 13
v_gene: TRBV9
d_gene: -
abundance: -
CDR3aa: CASSEGPTDTQYF
CDR3nt: TGTGCCAGCAGCGAAGGGCCCACCGATACGCAGTATTTT

j_gene: TRBJ2-5
len: 16
v_gene: TRBV9
d_gene: -
abundance: -
CDR3aa: CASSPPAVGGQETQYF
CDR3nt: TGTGCCAGCAGCCCCCCCGCGGTGGGGGGTCAAGAGACCCAGTACTTC

j_gene: TRBJ2-1
len: 16
v_gene: TRBV24-1
d_gene: -
abundance: -
CDR3aa: CATSDSNPGIGNEQFF
CDR3nt: TGTGCCACCAGTGATTCTAACCCGGGAATAGGCAATGAGCAGTTCTTC

j_gene: TRBJ2-3
len: 14
v_gene: TRBV3-1/TRBV3-2
d_gene: TRBD1
abundance: -
CDR3aa: CASSRTGGTDTQYF
CDR3nt: TGTGCCAGCAGTCGGACAGGGGGCACAGATACGCAGTATTTT

j_gene: TRBJ1-1
len: 16
v_gene: TRBV23-1
d_gene: TRBD1
abundance: -
CDR3aa: CASTRADRGTDTEAFF
CDR3nt: TGCGCCAGCACAAGGGCGGACAGGGGAACCGACACTGAAGCTTTCTTT

j_gene: TRBJ1-6
len: 15
v_gene: TRBV11-2
d_gene: -
abundance: -
CDR3aa: CASSLSDSLDSPLHF
CDR3nt: TGTGCCAGCAGCTTATCCGACAGTCTCGATTCACCCCTCCACTTT

j_gene: TRBJ1-6
len: 15
v_gene: TRBV6-4
d_gene: -
abundance: -
CDR3aa: CASSEERDGFSPLHF
CDR3nt: TGTGCCAGCAGTGAGGAAAGGGACGGTTTTTCACCCCTCCACTTT

j_gene: TRBJ2-7
len: 14
v_gene: TRBV19
d_gene: TRBD1
abundance: -
CDR3aa: CASSIRRQGYEQYF
CDR3nt: TGTGCCAGTAGTATTCGGAGACAGGGCTACGAGCAGTACTTC

j_gene: TRBJ2-3
len: 10
v_gene: TRBV20-1
d_gene: -
abundance: -
CDR3aa: CSARVDTQYF
CDR3nt: TGCAGTGCTAGAGTAGATACGCAGTATTTT

j_gene: TRBJ1-1
len: 15
v_gene: TRBV16
d_gene: -
abundance: -
CDR3aa: CASSQPWGANTEAFF
CDR3nt: TGTGCCAGCAGCCAACCCTGGGGTGCGAACACTGAAGCTTTCTTT